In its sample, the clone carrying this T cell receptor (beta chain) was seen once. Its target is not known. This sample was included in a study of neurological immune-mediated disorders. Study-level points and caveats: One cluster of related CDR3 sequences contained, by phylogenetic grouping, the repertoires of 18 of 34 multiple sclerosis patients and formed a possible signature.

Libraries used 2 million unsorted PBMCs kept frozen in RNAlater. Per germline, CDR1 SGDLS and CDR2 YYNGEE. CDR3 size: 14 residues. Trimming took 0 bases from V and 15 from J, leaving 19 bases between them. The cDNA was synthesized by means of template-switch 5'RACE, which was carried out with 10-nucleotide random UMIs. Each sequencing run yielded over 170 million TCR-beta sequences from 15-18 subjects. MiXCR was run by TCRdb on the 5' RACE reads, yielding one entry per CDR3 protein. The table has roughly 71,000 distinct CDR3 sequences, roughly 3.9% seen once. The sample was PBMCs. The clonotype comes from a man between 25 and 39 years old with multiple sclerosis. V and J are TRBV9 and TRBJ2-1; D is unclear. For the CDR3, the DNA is TGTGCCAGCAGCGTAGATGCAAGTAGGGCTGACCCGTTCTTC. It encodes CASSVDASRADPFF.